This paragraph covers one T cell receptor beta chain sequence. The target antigen is unknown. This sample is part of a study of regulatory T cells in long-lasting Graves disease. Time point: persistent/refractory GD, antithyroid drugs over 5 years with positive TRAb. Scientists built the TCR library using RNA that was extracted from PBMCs. TCR beta libraries were built with iRepertoire HTBI primers and Arm-PCR of CDR3 regions. Original analysis: Samples jointly harbored about 65 TRBV and fewer than 15 TRBJ segments. TCRdb reanalysed the multiplex PCR reads using MiXCR and keeps one entry per CDR3 protein. The V and J calls were determined by TCRdb, not by the authors. The sample lists over 650,000 distinct CDR3 sequences, approximately 29% occurring once. Study-wide results and limits: It was possible that the small sample size reduced accuracy. Newly diagnosed Graves' patients exceeded persistent ones in TCR diversity.

The sequence was collected from a female donor with Graves disease. Sequencing used peripheral blood mononuclear cells (PBMCs), obtained when the disease was refractory, from a patient treated with antithyroid drugs.

The CDR3 bases are TGTGCCAGCAGCTCATTGGGACAGGGGTCTAATGAAAAACTGTTTTTT. It specifies CASSSLGQGSNEKLFF. The gene calls are TRBV7-6 and TRBJ1-4; 10 bases are a match to TRBD1. The J segment lost 3 bases and the V segment lost 4 bases, leaving 5 bases of the junction unmatched. Germline V gene lookup returns CDR1 SGHVS and CDR2 FNYEAQ. The CDR3 runs to 16 residues. Drawing the rest from reference TRBV7-6 and TRBJ1-4, the complete variable domain is GAGVSQSPRYKVTKRGQDVALRCDPISGHVSLYWYRQALGQGPEFLTYFNYEAQQDKSGLPNDRFSAERPEGSISTLTIQRTEQRDSAMYRCASSSLGQGSNEKLFFGSGTQLSVL.